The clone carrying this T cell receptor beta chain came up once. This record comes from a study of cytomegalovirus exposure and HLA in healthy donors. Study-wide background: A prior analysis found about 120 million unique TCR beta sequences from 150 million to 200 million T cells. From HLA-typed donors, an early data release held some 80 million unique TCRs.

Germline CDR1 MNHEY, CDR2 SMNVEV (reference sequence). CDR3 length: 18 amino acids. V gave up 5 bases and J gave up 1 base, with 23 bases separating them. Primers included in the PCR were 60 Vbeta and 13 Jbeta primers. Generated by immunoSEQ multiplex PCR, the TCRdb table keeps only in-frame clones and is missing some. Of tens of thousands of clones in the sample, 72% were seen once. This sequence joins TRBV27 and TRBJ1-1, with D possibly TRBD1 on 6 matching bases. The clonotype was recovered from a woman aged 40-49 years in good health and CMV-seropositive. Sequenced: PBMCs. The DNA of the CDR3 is TGTGCCAGCAGTCCGCTAGGGACATCGGGATATAAGAACACTGAAGCTTTCTTT. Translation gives CASSPLGTSGYKNTEAFF.